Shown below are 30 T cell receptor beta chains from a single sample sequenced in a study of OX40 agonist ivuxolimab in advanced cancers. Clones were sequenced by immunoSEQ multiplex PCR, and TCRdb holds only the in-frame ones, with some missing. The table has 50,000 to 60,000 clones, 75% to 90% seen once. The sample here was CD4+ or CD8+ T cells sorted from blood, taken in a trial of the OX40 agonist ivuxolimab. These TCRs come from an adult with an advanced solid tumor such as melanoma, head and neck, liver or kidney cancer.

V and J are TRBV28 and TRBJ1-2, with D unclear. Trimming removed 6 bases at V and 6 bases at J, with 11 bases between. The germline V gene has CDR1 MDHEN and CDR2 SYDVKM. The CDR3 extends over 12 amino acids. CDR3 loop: CASSSAKNGYTF. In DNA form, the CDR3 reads TGTGCCAGCAGCTCAGCGAAGAATGGCTACACCTTC.

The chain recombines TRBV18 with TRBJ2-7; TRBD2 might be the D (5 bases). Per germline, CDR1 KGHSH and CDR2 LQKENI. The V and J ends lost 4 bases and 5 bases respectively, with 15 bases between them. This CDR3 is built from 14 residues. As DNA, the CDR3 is TGTGCCAGCTCACTCAGCGGACCCCCCAACGAGCAGTACTTC. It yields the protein CASSLSGPPNEQYF. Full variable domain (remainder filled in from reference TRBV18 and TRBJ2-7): NAGVMQNPRHLVRRRGQEARLRCSPMKGHSHVYWYRQLPEEGLKFMVYLQKENIIDESGMPKERFSAEFPKEGPSILRIQQVVRGDSAAYFCASSLSGPPNEQYFGPGTRLTVT.

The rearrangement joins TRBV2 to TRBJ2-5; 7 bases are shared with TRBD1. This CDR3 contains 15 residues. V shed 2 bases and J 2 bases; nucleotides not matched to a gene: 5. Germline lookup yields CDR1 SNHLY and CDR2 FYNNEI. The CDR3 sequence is CASSEYRGPQETQYF. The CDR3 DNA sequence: TGTGCCAGCAGTGAATATAGGGGGCCACAAGAGACCCAGTACTTC. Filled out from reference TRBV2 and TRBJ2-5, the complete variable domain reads EPEVTQTPSHQVTQMGQEVILRCVPISNHLYFYWYRQILGQKVEFLVSFYNNEISEKSEIFDDQFSVERPDGSNFTLKIRSTKLEDSAMYFCASSEYRGPQETQYFGPGTRLLVL.

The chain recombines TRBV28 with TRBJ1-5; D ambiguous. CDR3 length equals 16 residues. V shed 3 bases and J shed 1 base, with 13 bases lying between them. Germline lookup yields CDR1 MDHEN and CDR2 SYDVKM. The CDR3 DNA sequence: TGTGCCAGCAGTTTTATACCCCCTTCCAGCAATCAGCCCCAGCATTTT. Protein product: CASSFIPPSSNQPQHF.

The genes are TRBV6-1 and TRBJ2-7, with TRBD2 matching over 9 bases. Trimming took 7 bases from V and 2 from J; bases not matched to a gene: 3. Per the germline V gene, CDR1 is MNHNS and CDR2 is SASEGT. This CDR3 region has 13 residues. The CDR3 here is CASTAGGPYEQYF. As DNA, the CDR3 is TGTGCCAGCACAGCGGGAGGACCCTACGAGCAGTACTTC.

The CDR3 region has the DNA TGTGCCAGCAATGGTGGCACAGATACGCAGTATTTT. Amino acid sequence: CASNGGTDTQYF. The V call is TRBV2, the J call TRBJ2-3; D is unresolved. CDR3 size: 12 residues. Trimming removed 7 bases at V and 1 base at J, with 6 bases between. Germline V lookup: CDR1 SNHLY, CDR2 FYNNEI. The full variable domain, its missing parts supplied by reference TRBV2 and TRBJ2-3, is EPEVTQTPSHQVTQMGQEVILRCVPISNHLYFYWYRQILGQKVEFLVSFYNNEISEKSEIFDDQFSVERPDGSNFTLKIRSTKLEDSAMYFCASNGGTDTQYFGPGTRLTVL.

CDR3 amino acids: CASSLGGLGTDTQYF. CDR3 DNA sequence: TGTGCCAGCAGCTTAGGGGGTTTAGGCACAGATACGCAGTATTTT. The rearrangement joins TRBV7-9 to TRBJ2-3; D remains ambiguous. V was clipped by 1 base and J by 1 base, with 9 bases between them. Germline assignment: CDR1 SEHNR and CDR2 FQNEAQ (reference sequence). The length of the CDR3 is 15 residues.

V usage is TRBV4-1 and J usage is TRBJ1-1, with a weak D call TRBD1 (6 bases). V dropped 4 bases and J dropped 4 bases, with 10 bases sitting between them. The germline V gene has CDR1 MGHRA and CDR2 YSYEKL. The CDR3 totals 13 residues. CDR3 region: CASSLTGSTEAFF. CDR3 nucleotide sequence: TGCGCCAGCAGCCTAACAGGGTCCACTGAAGCTTTCTTT.

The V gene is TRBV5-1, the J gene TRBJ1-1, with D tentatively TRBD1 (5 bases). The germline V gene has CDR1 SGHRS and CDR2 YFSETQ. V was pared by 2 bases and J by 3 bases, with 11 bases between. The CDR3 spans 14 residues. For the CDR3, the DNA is TGCGCCAGCAGCTTACTGGGAGGGGACACTGAAGCTTTCTTT. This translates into CASSLLGGDTEAFF.

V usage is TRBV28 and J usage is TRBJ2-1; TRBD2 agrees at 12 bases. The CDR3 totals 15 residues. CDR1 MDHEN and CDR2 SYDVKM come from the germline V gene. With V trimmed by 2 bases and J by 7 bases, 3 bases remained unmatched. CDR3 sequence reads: CASSLGLAGGNEQFF. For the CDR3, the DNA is TGTGCCAGCAGTTTAGGGCTAGCGGGGGGGAATGAGCAGTTCTTC.

CDR3: CASSPDRGTDTQYF. CDR3 nucleotide sequence: TGCGCCAGCAGCCCGGACAGGGGAACAGATACGCAGTATTTT. The chain joins TRBV5-1 to TRBJ2-3; 9 bases match TRBD1. CDR1 is SGHRS and CDR2 is YFSETQ in the germline V gene. This CDR3 has 14 residues. V lost 4 bases, J lost 3 bases, and 3 bases stayed unmatched.

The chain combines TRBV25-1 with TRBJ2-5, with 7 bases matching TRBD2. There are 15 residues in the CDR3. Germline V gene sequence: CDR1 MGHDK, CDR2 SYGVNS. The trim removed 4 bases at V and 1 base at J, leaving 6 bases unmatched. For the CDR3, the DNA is TGTGCCAGCAGTGGCGGCGGGAGCGTCCAAGAGACCCAGTACTTC. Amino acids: CASSGGGSVQETQYF.

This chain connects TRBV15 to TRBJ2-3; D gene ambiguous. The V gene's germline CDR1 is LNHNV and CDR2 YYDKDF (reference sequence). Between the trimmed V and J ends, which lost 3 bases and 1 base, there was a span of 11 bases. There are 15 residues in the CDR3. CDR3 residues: CATSRGRSGTDTQYF. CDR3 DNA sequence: TGTGCCACCAGCAGGGGAAGGTCGGGCACAGATACGCAGTATTTT.

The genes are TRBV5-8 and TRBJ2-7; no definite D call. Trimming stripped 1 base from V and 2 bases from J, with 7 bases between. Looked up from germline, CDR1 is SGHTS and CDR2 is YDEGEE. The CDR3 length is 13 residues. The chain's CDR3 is CASSLQVTYEQYF. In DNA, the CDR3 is TGTGCCAGCAGCTTGCAGGTCACCTACGAGCAGTACTTC.

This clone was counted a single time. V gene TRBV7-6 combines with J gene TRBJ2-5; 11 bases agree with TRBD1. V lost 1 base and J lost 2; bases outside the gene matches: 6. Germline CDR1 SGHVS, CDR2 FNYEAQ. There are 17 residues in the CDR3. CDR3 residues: CASSLVGQGALQETQYF. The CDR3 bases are TGTGCCAGCAGCTTAGTTGGACAGGGGGCTTTACAAGAGACCCAGTACTTC.

CDR3 nucleotides: TGTGCCAGCAGCTTAGGCAGGACTTCCTACAATGAGCAGTTCTTC. Its translation is CASSLGRTSYNEQFF. This chain links TRBV7-8 with TRBJ2-1, with D possibly TRBD2 on 5 matching bases. V was shortened by 1 base and J by 1 base, with 8 bases between the two germline ends. This CDR3 comprises 15 residues. Germline V gives CDR1 SGHVS, CDR2 FQNEAQ.

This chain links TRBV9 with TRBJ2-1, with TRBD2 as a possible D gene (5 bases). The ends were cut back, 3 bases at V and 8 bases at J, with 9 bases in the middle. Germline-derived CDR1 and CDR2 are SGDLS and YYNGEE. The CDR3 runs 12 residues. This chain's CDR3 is CASSAGGDEQFF. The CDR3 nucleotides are TGTGCCAGCAGCGCCGGAGGTGATGAGCAGTTCTTC.

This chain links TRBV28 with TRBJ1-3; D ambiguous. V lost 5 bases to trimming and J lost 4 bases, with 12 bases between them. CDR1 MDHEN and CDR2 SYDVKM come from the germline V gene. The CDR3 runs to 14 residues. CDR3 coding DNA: TGTGCCAGCAGTCCCGAGTGGGCGGGAAACACCATATATTTT. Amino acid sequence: CASSPEWAGNTIYF.

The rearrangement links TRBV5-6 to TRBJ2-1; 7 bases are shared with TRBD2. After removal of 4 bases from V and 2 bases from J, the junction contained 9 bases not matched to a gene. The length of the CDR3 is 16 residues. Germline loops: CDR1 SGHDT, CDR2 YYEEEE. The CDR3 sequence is CASSTWTRTAYNEQFF. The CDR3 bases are TGTGCCAGCAGCACCTGGACTAGAACGGCCTACAATGAGCAGTTCTTC.

The CDR3 DNA is TGTGCCAGCAGCAGACAGGGGGTCAAGCAGTTCTTC. Protein sequence: CASSRQGVKQFF. The rearrangement joins TRBV28 to TRBJ2-1, with 9 bases matching TRBD1. The germline CDR1 and CDR2 sequences are MDHEN and SYDVKM. V was pared by 6 bases and J by 11 bases, with 5 bases of the junction left unmatched. The CDR3 consists of 12 residues.

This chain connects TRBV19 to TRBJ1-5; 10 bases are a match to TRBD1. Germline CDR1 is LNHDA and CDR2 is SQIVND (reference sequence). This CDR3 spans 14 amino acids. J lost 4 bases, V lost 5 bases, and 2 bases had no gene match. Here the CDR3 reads CASSPGQGNQPQHF. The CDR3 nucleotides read TGTGCCAGTAGTCCGGGACAGGGGAATCAGCCCCAGCATTTT.

This chain's CDR3 is CASKQGATGDTQYF. In DNA form, the CDR3 reads TGTGCCAGCAAACAGGGGGCGACAGGAGATACGCAGTATTTT. The chain couples TRBV6-5 to TRBJ2-3, with TRBD1 matching 9 bases. The V gene's germline CDR1 is MNHEY and CDR2 SVGAGI. Germline trimming cut 7 bases from V and 5 bases from J; bases unmatched to any gene: 7. The CDR3 contains 14 residues.

The CDR3 spells CASTDTRTGGDGYTF. For the CDR3, the DNA is TGTGCCAGCACCGACACCCGGACAGGGGGAGATGGCTACACCTTC. The rearrangement uses TRBV7-8 and TRBJ1-2; TRBD1 agrees at 10 bases. After removal of 7 bases from V and 6 bases from J, the junction contained 11 bases not matched to a gene. CDR1 SGHVS and CDR2 FQNEAQ come from the germline V gene. The CDR3 extends over 15 amino acids.

CDR3: CASSTTQTGETQYF. CDR3 coding DNA: TGTGCCAGTAGTACCACCCAAACGGGAGAGACCCAGTACTTC. The V and J genes are TRBV19 and TRBJ2-5; D is unclear. Trimming removed 4 bases at V and 4 bases at J, with 13 bases between. Germline lookup yields CDR1 LNHDA and CDR2 SQIVND (reference sequence). The CDR3 has 14 amino acids.

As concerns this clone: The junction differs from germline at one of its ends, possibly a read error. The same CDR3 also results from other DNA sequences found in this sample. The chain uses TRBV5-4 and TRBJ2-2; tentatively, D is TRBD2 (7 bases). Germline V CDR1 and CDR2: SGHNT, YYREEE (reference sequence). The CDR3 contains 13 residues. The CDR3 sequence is CASSLGGAGELFF. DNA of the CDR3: TGTGCCAGTAGCTTAGGGGGGGCCGGGGAGCTGTTTTTT.

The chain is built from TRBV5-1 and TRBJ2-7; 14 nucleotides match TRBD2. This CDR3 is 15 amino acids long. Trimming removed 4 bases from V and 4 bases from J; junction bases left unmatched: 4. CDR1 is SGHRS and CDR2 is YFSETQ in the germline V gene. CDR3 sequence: CASSPTSGGAYEQYF. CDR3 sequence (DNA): TGCGCCAGCAGCCCGACTAGCGGGGGGGCGTACGAGCAGTACTTC.

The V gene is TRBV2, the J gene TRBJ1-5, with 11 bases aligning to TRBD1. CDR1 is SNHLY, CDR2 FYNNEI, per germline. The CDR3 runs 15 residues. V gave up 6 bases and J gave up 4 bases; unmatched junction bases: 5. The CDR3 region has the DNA TGTGCCAGCAGACCCGGGACAGGGGGTAATCAGCCCCAGCATTTT. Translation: CASRPGTGGNQPQHF.

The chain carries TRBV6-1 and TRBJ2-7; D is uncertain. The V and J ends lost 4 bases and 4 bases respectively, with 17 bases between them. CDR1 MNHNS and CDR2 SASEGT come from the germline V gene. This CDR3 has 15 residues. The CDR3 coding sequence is TGTGCCAGCAGTGGCCCCGCAGGCGGCACTTACGAGCAGTACTTC. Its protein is CASSGPAGGTYEQYF.

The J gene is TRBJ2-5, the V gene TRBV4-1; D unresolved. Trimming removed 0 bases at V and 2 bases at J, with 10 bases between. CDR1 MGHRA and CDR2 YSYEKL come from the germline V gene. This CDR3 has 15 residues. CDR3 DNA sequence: TGCGCCAGCAGCCAAGATAGGGTAGGGCAAGAGACCCAGTACTTC. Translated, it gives CASSQDRVGQETQYF.

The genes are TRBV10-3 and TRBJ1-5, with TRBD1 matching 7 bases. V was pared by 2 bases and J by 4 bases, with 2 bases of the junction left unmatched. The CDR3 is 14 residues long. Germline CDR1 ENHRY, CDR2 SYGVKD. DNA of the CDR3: TGTGCCATCAGTGAGGCAGGGGGGAATCAGCCCCAGCATTTT. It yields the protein CAISEAGGNQPQHF.